This T cell receptor (beta chain) was observed in a study of T cells in localized non-small cell lung cancer. V was pared by 3 bases and J by 3 bases, with 3 bases of the junction left unmatched. The length of the CDR3 is 14 residues. Germline CDR1 reads SGHAT; CDR2 reads FQNNGV. Measured with immunoSEQ multiplex PCR; TCRdb has only the in-frame clones, and not every one. The table shows approximately 46,000 clones, with 81% occurring only once. With respect to this clone: Its antigen is as yet unknown.

Findings of the study overall: Among the top 100 tumor clones, a median roughly 57 appeared in adjacent lung.

The chain recombines TRBV11-2 with TRBJ2-3; 7 nucleotides match TRBD2. The sequences come from peripheral blood mononuclear cells, collected before any cancer treatment. This clonotype was obtained from a man aged 35-75 years with stage III lung adenocarcinoma. The CDR3 region has the DNA TGTGCCAGCAGCTTTCCTAGCGGAACAGATACGCAGTATTTT. Translating gives CASSFPSGTDTQYF.